The 30 T cell receptor beta chains below all came from one sample that was sequenced in a study of response to subunit inactivated influenza vaccine. MiXCR was run by TCRdb on the RT-PCR reads, yielding one entry per CDR3 protein. The top ten clones hold roughly a tenth of a sample with 500,000 to 600,000 distinct CDR3 sequences, roughly 10% of them seen once. The sequences come from PBMCs from blood, collected on the day of vaccination. The receptors come from a man between 50 and 59 years old who received an inactivated influenza vaccine.

A note on this clonotype: This may arise from a read error, as a much more abundant clone is one base away. The chain links TRBV20-1 to TRBJ2-1; 7 nucleotides line up with TRBD2. V was pared by 6 bases and J by 4 bases, with 9 bases of the junction left unmatched. Germline CDR1 and CDR2: DFQATT and SNEGSKA (reference sequence). The CDR3 has 14 amino acids. This chain's CDR3 is CSARRLAWYNEQFF. The CDR3 DNA reads TGCAGTGCACGACGACTAGCATGGTACAATGAGCAGTTCTTC.

This clonotype was detected a few times. The chain carries TRBV29-1 and TRBJ2-7, with 8 bases identical to TRBD2. The CDR3 has 14 amino acids. V dropped 1 base and J dropped 4; count of bases not matched to a gene: 6. Germline loops: CDR1 SQVTM, CDR2 ANQGSEA. In DNA form, the CDR3 reads TGCAGCGTTGAAGTCGCCGGGAGGGAATACGAGCAGTACTTC. This sequence encodes CSVEVAGREYEQYF.

The genes are TRBV7-2 and TRBJ2-3; the D gene is possibly TRBD2 (7 bases). CDR3 length: 16 residues. V shed 4 bases and J shed 2 bases, with 16 bases lying between them. Germline V gene sequence: CDR1 SGHTA, CDR2 FQGNSA. DNA of the CDR3: TGTGCCAGCAGCTGGGGAGGGGGGCCTGTCACAGATACGCAGTATTTT. Amino acids: CASSWGGGPVTDTQYF.

This clonotype was observed a handful of times. The genes are TRBV3-1 and TRBJ1-2; D perhaps matches TRBD1 (5 bases). This CDR3 spans 15 amino acids. V gave up 4 bases and J gave up 4 bases, with 16 bases separating them. The V gene's germline CDR1 is LGHDT and CDR2 YNNKEL (reference sequence). For the CDR3, the DNA is TGTGCCAGCAGCCCCTTCGGGACGGCAGTCTATGGCTACACCTTC. It encodes CASSPFGTAVYGYTF.

This clonotype was counted ten times or more. The genes are TRBV9 and TRBJ2-6; the D is unclear. The CDR3 sequence is 17 residues long. V was clipped by 0 bases and J by 0 bases, with 10 bases between them. Germline-derived CDR1 and CDR2 are SGDLS and YYNGEE. CDR3 protein: CASSVGLQVSGANVLTF. DNA for the CDR3: TGTGCCAGCAGCGTAGGGTTACAAGTCTCTGGGGCCAACGTCCTGACTTTC.

This clonotype was picked up a small number of times. The chain has TRBV5-1 and TRBJ2-1; TRBD1 is a possible D gene (6 bases). This CDR3 has 14 amino acids. The germline gives CDR1 SGHRS, CDR2 YFSETQ. Trimming removed 7 bases from V and 2 bases from J, with 13 bases in between. CDR3: CASYSGGPYNEQFF. CDR3 sequence (DNA): TGCGCCAGCTACAGTGGGGGCCCCTACAATGAGCAGTTCTTC.

This clonotype was picked up many times. The chain uses TRBV12-3 or TRBV12-4 and TRBJ2-2; D unclear. V dropped 4 bases and J dropped 7 bases, with 7 bases sitting between them. This CDR3 spans 12 amino acids. CDR3 region: CASSSEVGELFF. CDR3 DNA sequence: TGTGCCAGCAGTTCCGAAGTCGGGGAGCTGTTTTTT.

The chain employs TRBV11-2 and TRBJ1-5; D remains ambiguous. Looked up from germline, CDR1 is SGHAT and CDR2 is FQNNGV. Trimming took 5 bases from V and 8 from J, leaving 16 bases between them. The CDR3 covers 14 residues. Here the CDR3 DNA reads TGTGCCAGCAGCGGACCCCCGTGGGAGAAGCCCCAGCATTTT. It specifies CASSGPPWEKPQHF.

There are a few counts of this clonotype. The chain joins TRBV4-3 to TRBJ2-3; a weak D match, TRBD1 (5 bases). Germline V gene data show CDR1 as LGHNA and CDR2 as YSLEER. CDR3 length: 15 residues. V was clipped by 0 bases and J by 5 bases, with 12 bases between them. The CDR3 nucleotides are TGCGCCAGCAGCCAAGAAGGCAGCAGGGTAGATACGCAGTATTTT. Its translation: CASSQEGSRVDTQYF.

CDR3 sequence reads: CASREYGANVLTF. The DNA for the CDR3 is TGTGCCAGCAGGGAATATGGGGCCAACGTCCTGACTTTC. The chain is built from TRBV9 and TRBJ2-6; no definite D call. Trimming removed 5 bases at V and 3 bases at J, with 6 bases between. Germline values: CDR1 SGDLS, CDR2 YYNGEE. The CDR3 extends over 13 amino acids.

The chain uses TRBV6-6 and TRBJ1-1, with D maybe TRBD1 (5 bases). V lost 7 bases to trimming and J lost 1 base, with 10 bases between them. This CDR3 comprises 13 residues. Germline values: CDR1 MNHNY, CDR2 SVGAGI (reference sequence). CDR3 loop: CASIWGTNTEAFF. CDR3 nucleotides: TGTGCCAGCATTTGGGGGACGAACACTGAAGCTTTCTTT.

This sequence joins TRBV12-3 or TRBV12-4 and TRBJ2-1; TRBD1 matches at 7 bases. The V and J ends lost 6 bases and 9 bases, in that order; junction bases with no gene match: 11. The CDR3 has 14 amino acids. The CDR3 region has the DNA TGTGCCAGCAGCGATTCGACAGGGTCTGGTGAGCAGTTCTTC. Residues: CASSDSTGSGEQFF.

The V gene is TRBV7-2, the J gene TRBJ2-1, with 9 nucleotides matching TRBD2. This CDR3 region has 15 residues. V shed 5 bases and J 14 bases; nucleotides not matched to a gene: 16. Germline assignment: CDR1 SGHTA and CDR2 FQGNSA. CDR3 loop: CASSATGTSQTGEFF. CDR3 nucleotides: TGTGCCAGCAGCGCAACCGGGACTAGCCAAACAGGAGAGTTCTTC.

This clonotype was picked up many times. V is TRBV6-2 or TRBV6-3 and J is TRBJ1-2; TRBD1 matches at 9 bases. Germline V gene sequence: CDR1 MNHEY, CDR2 SVGEGT. After removal of 4 bases from V and 6 bases from J, the junction contained 3 bases not matched to a gene. CDR3 length equals 13 residues. The CDR3 loop is CASSWTGVDGYTF. The DNA of the CDR3 is TGTGCCAGCAGTTGGACAGGGGTGGATGGCTACACCTTC.

This clonotype was observed a few times. The chain joins TRBV4-2 to TRBJ2-1, with 8 bases that match TRBD2. The germline V gene encodes CDR1 LGHNA and CDR2 YNFKEQ. This CDR3 contains 16 residues. The J segment lost 8 bases and the V segment lost 3 bases, leaving 12 bases of the junction unmatched. In nucleotides, the CDR3 is TGTGCCAGCAGCCATCTTGGTCGGGAGGGAGGACATGAGCAGTTCTTC. Its translation is CASSHLGREGGHEQFF.

This clonotype was seen more than once but under ten times. J is TRBJ2-7 and V is TRBV20-1; a weak D match, TRBD2 (5 bases). The CDR3 is 11 amino acids. CDR1 is DFQATT and CDR2 is SNEGSKA in the germline V gene (reference sequence). The CDR3 region is CSANAWREQYF. The CDR3 nucleotides are TGCAGCGCGAATGCCTGGAGGGAGCAGTACTTC.

The J gene is TRBJ1-3, the V gene TRBV10-2, with 7 bases lining up with TRBD1. The junction had 9 bases not matched to a gene; V was cut back by 6 bases and J by 1 base. This CDR3 contains 16 residues. CDR1 WSHSY and CDR2 SAAADI come from the germline V gene. The CDR3 region is CASRGTVAPSGNTIYF. CDR3 DNA sequence: TGCGCCAGCAGAGGGACAGTTGCCCCATCTGGAAACACCATATATTTT.

This clonotype has more than one count but fewer than ten. J is TRBJ2-7 and V is TRBV4-3; a possible D gene is TRBD2 (5 bases). This CDR3 is 15 amino acids long. Germline-derived CDR1 and CDR2 are LGHNA and YSLEER. Trimming removed 1 base at V and 1 base at J, with 11 bases between. CDR3 nucleotide sequence: TGCGCCAGCAGCCAAGTCTTCGGGATGTCCTACGAGCAGTACTTC. This codes for CASSQVFGMSYEQYF.

This chain's CDR3 is CSASQGEFEAFF. As DNA, the CDR3 is TGCAGTGCTTCACAGGGGGAATTTGAAGCTTTCTTT. V gene TRBV20-1 combines with J gene TRBJ1-1, with TRBD1 matching over 8 bases. Germline V CDR1 and CDR2: DFQATT, SNEGSKA (reference sequence). The junction had 6 bases not matched to a gene; V was cut back by 5 bases and J by 7 bases. The CDR3 consists of 12 residues.

The chain carries TRBV6-2 or TRBV6-3 and TRBJ2-5; 9 bases are a match to TRBD2. This CDR3 has 16 residues. The V segment lost 3 bases and the J segment 1 base; nucleotides outside the gene matches: 6. Germline V gives CDR1 MNHEY, CDR2 SVGEGT. DNA of the CDR3: TGTGCCAGCAGTTATCTGACTAGCGGCATCCAAGAGACCCAGTACTTC. Its translation: CASSYLTSGIQETQYF.

This clonotype has more than one count but fewer than ten. This chain joins TRBV10-3 and TRBJ2-6; D remains unclear. With 0 bases removed from V and 0 bases from J, the gap between germline ends came to 6 bases. The CDR3 extends over 16 amino acids. Germline values: CDR1 ENHRY, CDR2 SYGVKD. CDR3 region: CAISESGSSGANVLTF. CDR3 nucleotide sequence: TGTGCCATCAGTGAGTCAGGCAGCTCTGGGGCCAACGTCCTGACTTTC.

This clonotype turned up a few times. The chain employs TRBV20-1 and TRBJ2-5, with D perhaps matching TRBD2 (6 bases). The CDR3 contains 15 residues. CDR1 DFQATT and CDR2 SNEGSKA come from the germline V gene (reference sequence). Trimming took off 5 bases at V and 5 bases at J, with 21 bases between the two ends. The CDR3 DNA follows: TGCAGTGCTCATGCGCGGAGGAGGCGGGGCGAGACCCAGTACTTC. It yields the protein CSAHARRRRGETQYF.

This clonotype was detected a few times. The genes are TRBV7-9 and TRBJ2-5, with no clear D. Germline V gene lookup returns CDR1 SEHNR and CDR2 FQNEAQ (reference sequence). CDR3 length: 15 residues. The V gene lost 4 bases and the J gene lost 5 bases, with 17 bases spanning the gap. The CDR3 nucleotides are TGTGCCAGCAGCTCCCTGTACTACTCGTCGGAGACCCAGTACTTC. It specifies CASSSLYYSSETQYF.

The chain couples TRBV5-5 to TRBJ1-6, with a weak D call TRBD1 (5 bases). Germline CDR1 and CDR2: SGHKS and YYEKEE (reference sequence). The CDR3 covers 14 residues. Trimming pared 3 bases from V and 10 bases from J, leaving 14 bases between. The CDR3 region is CASSSTSRGSPLHF. The CDR3 coding sequence is TGTGCCAGCAGCTCTACGTCGAGGGGATCACCCCTCCACTTT.

Ten or more counts support this clonotype. V and J are TRBV20-1 and TRBJ1-4; D unresolved. V gave up 1 base and J gave up 4 bases, with 10 bases separating them. The CDR3 spans 14 residues. Per germline, CDR1 DFQATT and CDR2 SNEGSKA (reference sequence). The CDR3 loop reads CSARGGYGNEKLFF. CDR3 in DNA: TGCAGTGCTAGAGGAGGCTACGGTAATGAAAAACTGTTTTTT.

This clonotype came up a few times. The rearrangement links TRBV6-1 to TRBJ2-1, with no clear D. Germline CDR1 and CDR2: MNHNS and SASEGT. V was cut by 6 bases and J by 2 bases, with 14 bases left in between. The CDR3 covers 15 residues. The CDR3 nucleotides are TGTGCCAGCAGAAGAGAGGTACCCGCCTACAATGAGCAGTTCTTC. Encoded protein: CASRREVPAYNEQFF.

A few counts support this clonotype. The chain is built from TRBV11-2 and TRBJ1-1; 10 bases align to TRBD1. CDR1 is SGHAT and CDR2 is FQNNGV in the germline V gene. The CDR3 is 19 residues long. J lost 3 bases, V lost 2 bases, and 15 bases had no gene match. The CDR3 here is CASSLKVGVGQGIYTEAFF. The CDR3 nucleotides read TGTGCCAGCAGCTTAAAAGTTGGTGTGGGACAGGGGATATACACTGAAGCTTTCTTT.

The table lists this clonotype with a few counts. The chain joins TRBV20-1 to TRBJ2-1; a weak D match, TRBD2 (6 bases). CDR1 DFQATT and CDR2 SNEGSKA come from the germline V gene (reference sequence). The V and J ends lost 6 bases and 0 bases respectively, with 18 bases between them. This CDR3 has 16 residues. DNA of the CDR3: TGCAGTGCCCTTACTAGGGCGGGAAGCTCCTACAATGAGCAGTTCTTC. This encodes CSALTRAGSSYNEQFF.

This clonotype has more than one count but fewer than ten. The chain carries TRBV11-2 and TRBJ2-3, with 9 nucleotides matching TRBD2. The CDR3 runs 14 residues. Germline lookup yields CDR1 SGHAT and CDR2 FQNNGV. V trimming: 3 bases; J trimming: 9 bases; junction bases outside the gene matches: 7. The CDR3 region is CASSLGGGAWTQYF. The CDR3 DNA is TGTGCCAGCAGCTTGGGCGGGGGGGCTTGGACGCAGTATTTT.

The gene calls are TRBV29-1 and TRBJ2-5, with D possibly being TRBD2 (5 bases). Trimming cost V 0 bases and J 4 bases, with 9 bases left between them. CDR1 SQVTM and CDR2 ANQGSEA come from the germline V gene. The CDR3 has 13 residues. The DNA of the CDR3 is TGCAGCGTTGAAGACGGGGAACGAGAGACCCAGTACTTC. Translation gives CSVEDGERETQYF. Complete variable domain (other parts from reference TRBV29-1 and TRBJ2-5): SAVISQKPSRDICQRGTSLTIQCQVDSQVTMMFWYRQQPGQSLTLIATANQGSEATYESGFVIDKFPISRPNLTFSTLTVSNMSPEDSSIYLCSVEDGERETQYFGPGTRLLVL.